These 30 T cell receptor beta chains share one sample of origin, sequenced in a study of cytomegalovirus exposure and HLA in healthy donors (dated by TCRdb to the late 2010s). The library relied on the immunoSEQ multiplex PCR assay. The multiplex PCR relied on a mix of 60 forward primers for TCR Vbeta segments and 13 reverse primers for TCR Jbeta segments. TCRdb carries this immuneACCESS record with in-frame sequences only. Its versions omit some clonotypes, under half of them owing to an unresolved V gene in the studies checked, with the rest unexplained. Within this sample are about 140,000 clones, with roughly 80% of them counted one time only. The ten most abundant clones make up 1.2% of the sample. The source material was PBMCs. Receptors were obtained from a female donor in good health and CMV-seronegative.

The table lists this clone with a count of one. The gene calls are TRBV2 and TRBJ2-7; 7 positions match TRBD1. Per germline, CDR1 SNHLY and CDR2 FYNNEI. CDR3 length: 15 amino acids. Germline trimming cut 6 bases from V and 0 bases from J; bases unmatched to any gene: 8. CDR3 protein: CASREDRHLSYEQYF. The CDR3 DNA reads as TGTGCCAGCAGGGAGGACAGGCACCTCTCCTACGAGCAGTACTTC. The variable domain in full, completed from reference TRBV2 and TRBJ2-7, reads EPEVTQTPSHQVTQMGQEVILRCVPISNHLYFYWYRQILGQKVEFLVSFYNNEISEKSEIFDDQFSVERPDGSNFTLKIRSTKLEDSAMYFCASREDRHLSYEQYFGPGTRLTVT.

The sample holds one count of this clone. The chain carries TRBV20-1 and TRBJ1-1; no clear D gene. CDR1 and CDR2 from the germline V gene are DFQATT and SNEGSKA (reference sequence). V was shortened by 6 bases and J by 5 bases, with 10 bases between the two germline ends. The CDR3 totals 11 residues. CDR3 residues: CSANPRTEAFF. DNA of the CDR3: TGCAGTGCCAACCCCCGGACTGAAGCTTTCTTT.

This chain uses TRBV6-5 with TRBJ2-7; D gene uncertain. Germline V gene data show CDR1 as MNHEY and CDR2 as SVGAGI. Trimming shortened V by 5 bases and J by 3 bases, and 14 bases separated the two germline ends. This CDR3 is built from 14 residues. The CDR3 reads CASSPNRLDYEQYF. Here the CDR3 DNA reads TGTGCCAGCAGTCCCAACCGGCTAGACTACGAGCAGTACTTC.

The chain recombines TRBV15 with TRBJ2-1; TRBD1 agrees at 7 bases. This CDR3 contains 15 residues. V was clipped by 5 bases and J by 4 bases; unmatched bases: 8. From germline, CDR1 is LNHNV and CDR2 YYDKDF (reference sequence). CDR3 sequence: CATSEGAGLYNEQFF. The CDR3 DNA reads as TGTGCCACCAGCGAGGGGGCAGGGCTATACAATGAGCAGTTCTTC.

The V and J genes are TRBV7-9 and TRBJ2-4; a weak D match, TRBD1 (6 bases). In germline, CDR1 is SEHNR, CDR2 FQNEAQ (reference sequence). This CDR3 has 16 amino acids. Deletions cut 4 bases from V and 1 base from J, with 14 bases between. CDR3 region: CASSSFYGQAKNIQYF. The CDR3 DNA follows: TGTGCCAGCAGCTCCTTTTATGGACAGGCCAAAAACATTCAGTACTTC.

The rearrangement links TRBV10-3 to TRBJ2-1; no definite D call. From germline, CDR1 is ENHRY and CDR2 SYGVKD. The CDR3 is 13 residues long. V was pared by 0 bases and J by 9 bases, with 9 bases between. In nucleotides, the CDR3 is TGTGCCATCAGTGAGTCCGGTACTGTTGAGCAGTTCTTC. Its protein is CAISESGTVEQFF.

This chain joins TRBV6-5 and TRBJ1-1, with D perhaps matching TRBD1 (6 bases). Per the germline V gene, CDR1 is MNHEY and CDR2 is SVGAGI. V gave up 4 bases and J gave up 5 bases, with 11 bases separating them. The CDR3 loop spans 13 amino acids. The CDR3 sequence: CASSWDTHTEAFF. As DNA, the CDR3 is TGTGCCAGCAGTTGGGACACCCATACTGAAGCTTTCTTT.

This clone has more than one count but fewer than ten. In DNA form, the CDR3 reads TGTGCCAGCAGTGAAGCGTATGGCGGGATGACAGATACGCAGTATTTT. Translation gives CASSEAYGGMTDTQYF. The chain couples TRBV6-1 to TRBJ2-3; weak D call: TRBD2 (6 bases). Trimming took 0 bases from V and 3 from J, leaving 13 bases between them. The CDR3 is 16 amino acids. The germline gives CDR1 MNHNS, CDR2 SASEGT.

The rearrangement links TRBV5-5 to TRBJ2-7; D unclear. The germline V and J ends were trimmed by 5 bases and 3 bases, with 12 bases remaining between them. Germline V lookup: CDR1 SGHKS, CDR2 YYEKEE (reference sequence). This CDR3 comprises 13 residues. The CDR3 DNA reads as TGTGCCAGCAGGCGAGTTGGTCACTACGAGCAGTACTTC. This codes for CASRRVGHYEQYF.

This rearrangement joins TRBV15 to TRBJ1-3; 8 positions agree with TRBD1. Losses at the gene ends were 2 bases for V and 2 bases for J; bases not matched to a gene: 11. The CDR3 spans 18 residues. Germline V gives CDR1 LNHNV, CDR2 YYDKDF (reference sequence). CDR3 DNA: TGTGCCACCAGCAGAACCCTCACTCAGGGGGCGACTGGAAACACCATATATTTT. This encodes CATSRTLTQGATGNTIYF.

This clone was recorded a few times. The chain links TRBV2 to TRBJ2-3, with unresolved D. The V and J ends lost 3 bases and 2 bases respectively, with 3 bases between them. This CDR3 has 12 amino acids. From germline, CDR1 is SNHLY and CDR2 FYNNEI. CDR3 DNA sequence: TGTGCCAGCAGTGACAACACAGATACGCAGTATTTT. Its protein product is CASSDNTDTQYF.

The CDR3 DNA sequence: TGTGCCAGCAGTGATTGGAGGAACCAGCCCCAGCATTTT. Its protein product is CASSDWRNQPQHF. The genes are TRBV6-1 and TRBJ1-5; D is undetermined. CDR3 length equals 13 residues. V was trimmed by 3 bases and J by 7 bases, leaving 10 bases between them. The germline V gene has CDR1 MNHNS and CDR2 SASEGT.

The J gene is TRBJ1-1, the V gene TRBV25-1; no clear D gene. V lost 7 bases and J 4 bases, leaving 13 bases between the germline ends. The CDR3 loop spans 13 amino acids. Germline V gene data show CDR1 as MGHDK and CDR2 as SYGVNS. The CDR3 DNA is TGTGCCAGCAACCCGCGGGGTACCACTGAAGCTTTCTTT. Encoded protein: CASNPRGTTEAFF.

This sequence joins TRBV4-1 and TRBJ1-1; TRBD1 agrees at 7 bases. The CDR3 runs 17 residues. Trimming took 3 bases from V and 1 from J; bases not matched to a gene: 11. The germline gives CDR1 MGHRA, CDR2 YSYEKL. CDR3 DNA: TGCGCCAGCAGCCAGTCAGACAGGGTGGAGGGGAACACTGAAGCTTTCTTT. Residues: CASSQSDRVEGNTEAFF.

The genes are TRBV5-6 and TRBJ2-7, with 8 positions matching TRBD1. V shed 5 bases, J shed 2 bases, and the junction held 9 bases outside the gene matches. The CDR3 has 15 residues. CDR1 and CDR2 from the germline V gene are SGHDT and YYEEEE. As DNA, the CDR3 is TGTGCCAGCAGATATCGACAGGGGCCCCCCTACGAGCAGTACTTC. Amino acids: CASRYRQGPPYEQYF.

This chain connects TRBV29-1 to TRBJ2-3, with 9 bases lining up with TRBD2. Per germline, CDR1 SQVTM and CDR2 ANQGSEA. The CDR3 is made up of 15 amino acids. Trimming removed 7 bases from V and 3 bases from J; junction bases left unmatched: 11. CDR3 DNA: TGCAGCGCCGTAGGTAGGCGGGAGGGGACAGATACGCAGTATTTT. This translates into CSAVGRREGTDTQYF.

The CDR3 DNA is TGTGCCAGCAGCTTTGCCTGGGCGGGGGCTGAAGCTTTCTTT. This gives the protein CASSFAWAGAEAFF. The chain recombines TRBV7-9 with TRBJ1-1; a weak D match, TRBD1 (5 bases). CDR3 length: 14 amino acids. V lost 3 bases, J lost 6 bases, and 14 bases lay in between. Germline CDR1 and CDR2: SEHNR and FQNEAQ (reference sequence). Combining the CDR3 with reference TRBV7-9 and TRBJ1-1 gives the whole variable domain DTGVSQNPRHKITKRGQNVTFRCDPISEHNRLYWYRQTLGQGPEFLTYFQNEAQLEKSRLLSDRFSAERPKGSFSTLEIQRTEQGDSAMYLCASSFAWAGAEAFFGQGTRLTVV.

This sequence joins TRBV6-1 and TRBJ2-7; 7 bases match TRBD1. Trimming removed 6 bases from V and 5 bases from J; junction bases left unmatched: 13. Germline CDR1 and CDR2: MNHNS and SASEGT. The CDR3 is 15 residues long. Here the CDR3 reads CASSDADRARNEQYF. The CDR3 DNA is TGTGCCAGCAGCGACGCCGACAGGGCTAGGAACGAGCAGTACTTC.

The V call is TRBV18, the J call TRBJ2-1; 8 bases align to TRBD2. In germline, CDR1 is KGHSH, CDR2 LQKENI. With V trimmed by 3 bases and J by 8 bases, 9 bases remained unmatched. The CDR3 sequence is 15 residues long. CDR3 residues: CASSPGRRGDDEQFF. The CDR3 DNA reads TGTGCCAGCTCACCGGGACGGCGGGGGGACGATGAGCAGTTCTTC. Using reference TRBV18 and TRBJ2-1 for the parts outside the CDR3, the full variable domain is NAGVMQNPRHLVRRRGQEARLRCSPMKGHSHVYWYRQLPEEGLKFMVYLQKENIIDESGMPKERFSAEFPKEGPSILRIQQVVRGDSAAYFCASSPGRRGDDEQFFGPGTRLTVL.

The chain recombines TRBV6-1 with TRBJ2-7; 8 bases are a match to TRBD2. Trimming at V came to 1 base and at J to 3 bases, leaving 5 bases not matched to a gene. This CDR3 spans 15 amino acids. CDR1 is MNHNS, CDR2 SASEGT, per germline. In DNA form, the CDR3 reads TGTGCCAGCAGTGAAGAGGCGGGAGGAGGCTACGAGCAGTACTTC. Translating it yields CASSEEAGGGYEQYF.

J is TRBJ1-4 and V is TRBV4-1; D call uncertain. The CDR3 is made up of 16 amino acids. Trimming removed 0 bases from V and 6 bases from J, with 14 bases in between. From germline, CDR1 is MGHRA and CDR2 YSYEKL. For the CDR3, the DNA is TGCGCCAGCAGCCAAGATCCCCGCCCCAGTGATGAAAAACTGTTTTTT. Encoded protein: CASSQDPRPSDEKLFF.

CDR3 protein: CASSLSGGSSYEQYF. DNA for the CDR3: TGTGCCAGCAGTTTATCGGGCGGGAGCTCCTACGAGCAGTACTTC. V usage is TRBV27 and J usage is TRBJ2-7; 7 positions agree with TRBD2. Trimming removed 0 bases from V and 0 bases from J; junction bases left unmatched: 2. CDR1 MNHEY and CDR2 SMNVEV come from the germline V gene (reference sequence). This CDR3 has 15 amino acids.

This chain connects TRBV29-1 to TRBJ2-1, with D unresolved. V was trimmed by 0 bases and J by 6 bases, leaving 15 bases between them. Germline lookup yields CDR1 SQVTM and CDR2 ANQGSEA. CDR3 length equals 15 residues. As DNA, the CDR3 is TGCAGCGTTGAAGATAGTGCCAGGCCTTTCAATGAGCAGTTCTTC. It translates to CSVEDSARPFNEQFF.

CDR3 nucleotides: TGTGCCAGCAGTCCGACACCGAACACTGAAGCTTTCTTT. As protein: CASSPTPNTEAFF. The gene calls are TRBV28 and TRBJ1-1; D is unclear. This CDR3 region has 13 residues. Germline CDR1 is MDHEN and CDR2 is SYDVKM. The germline V and J ends were trimmed by 5 bases and 1 base, with 8 bases remaining between them.

The V gene is TRBV28, the J gene TRBJ2-7; 9 bases are a match to TRBD2. Germline CDR1 reads MDHEN; CDR2 reads SYDVKM. The CDR3 loop spans 15 amino acids. V shed 5 bases, J shed 0 bases, and the junction held 5 bases outside the gene matches. CDR3 bases: TGTGCCAGCAGTACCTGGACTAGCGACTCCTACGAGCAGTACTTC. This translates into CASSTWTSDSYEQYF.

This clone has just one count. This rearrangement joins TRBV5-6 to TRBJ2-7; TRBD1 is a possible D gene (5 bases). Deletions cut 0 bases from V and 2 bases from J, with 12 bases between. The CDR3 is made up of 15 amino acids. Germline V lookup: CDR1 SGHDT, CDR2 YYEEEE. CDR3 DNA sequence: TGTGCCAGCAGCTTGGGGATGGCAGGGACCTACGAGCAGTACTTC. It codes for CASSLGMAGTYEQYF. Filled out from reference TRBV5-6 and TRBJ2-7, the complete variable domain reads DAGVTQSPTHLIKTRGQQVTLRCSPKSGHDTVSWYQQALGQGPQFIFQYYEEEERQRGNFPDRFSGHQFPNYSSELNVNALLLGDSALYLCASSLGMAGTYEQYFGPGTRLTVT.

This clone came up a few times. J is TRBJ2-1 and V is TRBV6-1, with D perhaps TRBD1 (6 bases). CDR1 is MNHNS and CDR2 is SASEGT in the germline V gene. Trimming stripped 3 bases from V and 3 bases from J, with 9 bases between. The CDR3 runs 14 residues. The CDR3 region is CASSEGDIYNEQFF. CDR3 sequence (DNA): TGTGCCAGCAGTGAGGGGGACATCTACAATGAGCAGTTCTTC.

This clone was counted between two and nine times. One junction end disagrees with the germline gene, perhaps due to a read error. The CDR3 nucleotides are TGTGCCTGGAGTGGGGGACTAGCGGCCCCTCTCTTC. It is translated as CAWSGGLAAPLF. V is TRBV30 and J is TRBJ2-1, with 11 nucleotides matching TRBD2. The CDR3 has 12 amino acids. Germline lookup yields CDR1 GTSNPN and CDR2 SVGIG (reference sequence).

The chain joins TRBV28 to TRBJ2-7; tentatively, D is TRBD1 (6 bases). The V gene's germline CDR1 is MDHEN and CDR2 SYDVKM. There are 14 residues in the CDR3. Between the trimmed V and J ends, which lost 7 bases and 0 bases, there was a span of 13 bases. This CDR3 reads CASNDQGTSYEQYF. In DNA form, the CDR3 reads TGTGCCAGCAATGACCAGGGGACCTCCTACGAGCAGTACTTC.

The chain joins TRBV2 to TRBJ2-7; TRBD2 matches at 14 bases. Trimming took 8 bases from V and 3 from J; bases not matched to a gene: 6. CDR1 and CDR2 (germline): SNHLY, FYNNEI. The CDR3 runs 15 residues. CDR3 DNA: TGTGCCAGCGGCGAGGGACTAGCGGGAGACTACGAGCAGTACTTC. Residues: CASGEGLAGDYEQYF.